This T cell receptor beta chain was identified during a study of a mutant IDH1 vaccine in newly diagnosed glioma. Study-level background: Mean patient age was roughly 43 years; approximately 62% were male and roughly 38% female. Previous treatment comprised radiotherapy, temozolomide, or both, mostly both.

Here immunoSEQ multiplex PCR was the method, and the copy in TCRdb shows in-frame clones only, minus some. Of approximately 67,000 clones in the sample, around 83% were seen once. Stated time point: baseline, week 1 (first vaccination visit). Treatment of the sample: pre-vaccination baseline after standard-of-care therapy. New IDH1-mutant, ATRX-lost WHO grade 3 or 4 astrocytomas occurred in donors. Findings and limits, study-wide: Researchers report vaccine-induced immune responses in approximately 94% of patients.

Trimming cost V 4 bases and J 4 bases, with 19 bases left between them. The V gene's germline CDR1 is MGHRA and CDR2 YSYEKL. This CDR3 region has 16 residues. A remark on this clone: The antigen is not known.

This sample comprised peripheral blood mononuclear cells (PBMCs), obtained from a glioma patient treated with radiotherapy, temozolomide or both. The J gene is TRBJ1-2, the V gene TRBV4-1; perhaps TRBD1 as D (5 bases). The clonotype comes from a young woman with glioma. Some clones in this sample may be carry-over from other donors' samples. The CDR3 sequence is CASSRGVGEAAYGYTF. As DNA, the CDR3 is TGCGCCAGCAGCCGGGGGGTCGGGGAGGCTGCCTATGGCTACACCTTC.